This entry features one T cell receptor beta chain sequence. Profiles of TCR beta VDJ and CDR3 were generated from a genomic DNA template. TCRdb reanalysed the reads using MiXCR and keeps one entry per CDR3 protein. The sample has 220,000 or so distinct CDR3 sequences, about 62% seen once. Per germline, CDR1 KGHDR and CDR2 SFDVKD. V lost 12 bases to trimming and J lost 9 bases; unmatched junction nucleotides: 5. CDR3 length: 11 amino acids. This record comes from a study of CD8+CD57+ T cells in acquired aplastic anemia. Those patients picked for sequencing had displayed CD8+CD57+ cell expansion on flow cytometry.

The sequence derives from a human donor with aplastic anemia. The chain carries TRBV24-1 and TRBJ2-2; 8 bases fit TRBD1. Sequenced: sorted CD4+, CD8+, or CD8+CD57+ T cells (not recorded which) from PBMCs. The CDR3 nucleotides are TGTGCCGCGAGCAGGGGGCGGGAGCTGTTTTTT. It translates to CAASRGRELFF.